This T cell receptor (beta chain) is drawn from a study of OX40 agonist ivuxolimab in advanced cancers. About the research overall: The patients received agonistic anti-OX40 (CD134) antibody ivuxolimab.

This CDR3 has 15 residues. V lost 4 bases, J lost 2 bases, and 13 bases lay in between. CDR1 and CDR2 (germline): SGHRS, YFSETQ. Sequencing was performed with immunoSEQ multiplex PCR; in TCRdb, only in-frame clones are kept and a portion is missing. This table holds 45,000 to 50,000 clones, under 95% found once. The sequenced sample was CD4+ or CD8+ T cells sorted from blood, obtained in a trial of the OX40 agonist ivuxolimab. This receptor was taken from an adult with an advanced solid tumor such as melanoma, head and neck, liver or kidney cancer. The chain is built from TRBV5-1 and TRBJ1-3; D gene uncertain. The CDR3 DNA is TGCGCCAGCAGCCCCACGGGGTTAACTGGAAACACCATATATTTT. The encoded protein is CASSPTGLTGNTIYF.